A selection of T cell receptor beta chains follows, all from one sample in a study of cytotoxic CD8 clonotypes in ibrutinib-treated CLL. Generated by immunoSEQ multiplex PCR, the TCRdb table keeps only in-frame clones and is missing some. The data show 150,000 to 200,000 clones, approximately 68% seen once. This sample comprised PBMCs, obtained after 24 months of ibrutinib treatment. The source is a human donor with chronic lymphocytic leukemia. CDR3s include the opening cysteine and the closing phenylalanine or tryptophan. D genes are given only for firm matches. Expanded clones are given a class, and other clones once, few, many or no size at all.

D gene	V gene	J gene	clone size	CDR3 DNA	CDR3 protein
.	TRBV28	TRBJ2-1	.	TGTGCCAGCAGTTTAGTTTACAATGAGCAGTTCTTC	CASSLVYNEQFF
.	TRBV27	TRBJ1-5	.	TGTGCCAGCAGTTCGGTCGGGGGGGGTCAGCCCCAGCATTTT	CASSSVGGGQPQHF
.	TRBV29-1	TRBJ2-3	few	TGCAGCGTTGTTGGACGGGGTGGCACAGATACGCAGTATTTT	CSVVGRGGTDTQYF
TRBD1	TRBV28	TRBJ1-2	.	TGTGCCAGCAGTTTAACCCCCACAGGGGCGCGCTATGGCTACACCTTC	CASSLTPTGARYGYTF
.	TRBV6-6	TRBJ2-7	.	TGTGCCAGCAGTCGTAGGGGGGGCGGTACCTACGAGCAGTACTTC	CASSRRGGGTYEQYF
.	TRBV6-5	TRBJ2-3	.	TGTGCCAGCGGTTGGAGCGGATTCACAGATACGCAGTATTTT	CASGWSGFTDTQYF
TRBD2	TRBV14	TRBJ2-7	.	TGTGCCAGCAGCCAGCTCGGGAGCGGGGGTCCCTACGAGCAGTACTTC	CASSQLGSGGPYEQYF
TRBD2	TRBV7-2	TRBJ2-1	.	TGTGCCAGCAGCCGAACTAGCGGGAGTGGGAATGAGCAGTTCTTC	CASSRTSGSGNEQFF
.	TRBV7-8	TRBJ2-1	.	TGTGCCAGCAGCTTAGTTAGGGTGGGAGTCTTCTACAATGAGCAGTTCTTC	CASSLVRVGVFYNEQFF
.	TRBV2	TRBJ1-2	.	TGTGCCAGCAGTCAGAAGGTTTCAGGGTATGGCTACACCTTC	CASSQKVSGYGYTF
.	TRBV6-6	TRBJ2-2	.	TGTGCCAGCAGTTACTCCAGAACAAACACCGGGGAGCTGTTTTTT	CASSYSRTNTGELFF
.	TRBV9	TRBJ1-3	few	TGTGCCAGCAGCGTCCGCAGGGACGGAAACACCATATATTTT	CASSVRRDGNTIYF
.	TRBV7-9	TRBJ2-1	.	TGTGCCAGCAGCCCCCGCCAGAGCTCCTACAATGAGCAGTTCTTC	CASSPRQSSYNEQFF
TRBD1	TRBV4-1	TRBJ2-2	.	TGCGCCAGCAGCCAGCCGGGACAGGGGTCGAACACCGGGGAGCTGTTTTTT	CASSQPGQGSNTGELFF
TRBD2	TRBV4-1	TRBJ2-7	.	TGCGCCAGCAGCCAAGATCTGGTTACTAGCGAGCACTACGAGCAGTACTTC	CASSQDLVTSEHYEQYF
.	TRBV11-3	TRBJ2-2	.	TGTGCCAGCAGCCCCCGGACAGAGGAGCTGTTTTTT	CASSPRTEELFF
TRBD1	TRBV10-2	TRBJ1-2	.	TGCGCCAGCAGTGGCGGGACAGAATATGGCTACACCTTC	CASSGGTEYGYTF
.	TRBV27	TRBJ1-1	.	TGTGCCAGCAGTCGTCTCGGAGGGGGAGTGCCTGAAGCTTTCTTT	CASSRLGGGVPEAFF
TRBD2	TRBV4-2	TRBJ2-7	.	TGTGCCAGCAGCCAAGGCCCCCCTAGCGGAGTGACATTCTACGAGCAGTACTTC	CASSQGPPSGVTFYEQYF
TRBD2	TRBV28	TRBJ2-7	.	TGTGCCAGCAGCCGACTAGCGGGAGGTAGAAGGTACGAGCAGTACTTC	CASSRLAGGRRYEQYF
TRBD2	TRBV28	TRBJ2-1	.	TGTGCCAGCAGTCACTTTAGCGGGAGGTTGAAGGGAAGTGAGCAGTTCTTC	CASSHFSGRLKGSEQFF
.	TRBV5-4	TRBJ1-2	once	TGCGCCAGCAGCCAAATGGGGACCTCTGAATTCTATGGCTACACCTTC	CASSQMGTSEFYGYTF
.	TRBV4-2	TRBJ1-2	.	TGTGCCAGCAGCCAAGCCGGGGCAAAGGCCATAAATGGCTACACCTTC	CASSQAGAKAINGYTF
TRBD2	TRBV15	TRBJ2-1	once	TGTGCCACCAGCAGAGATATGAATAGCGGGAACGAGCAGTTCTTC	CATSRDMNSGNEQFF
.	TRBV25-1	TRBJ2-2	.	TGTGCCAGCAGCACCCGCTACTCCGGGGAGCTGTTTTTT	CASSTRYSGELFF
.	TRBV6-6	TRBJ2-3	.	TGTGCCAGCAGTTACTCGTGGGACAGCACAGATACGCAGTATTTT	CASSYSWDSTDTQYF
TRBD1	TRBV5-1	TRBJ2-3	few	TGCGCCAGCAGCGGGCAGGGGGAAGATACGCAGTATTTT	CASSGQGEDTQYF
.	TRBV4-2	TRBJ2-5	once	TGTGCCAGCAGCCAAGGGGTCACAGGGCAAGAGACCCAGTACTTC	CASSQGVTGQETQYF
.	TRBV28	TRBJ2-7	few	TGTGCCAGCAGTTCCTGGTTGGGGCCGAGGGAGCAGTACTTC	CASSSWLGPREQYF
.	TRBV28	TRBJ1-1	.	TGTGCCAGCAGTCAAACGGGACACCCCAGGGAAGCTTTCTTT	CASSQTGHPREAFF
.	TRBV7-9	TRBJ1-5	few	TGTGCCAGCAGCCCCGGGGATCAGCCCCAGCATTTT	CASSPGDQPQHF
.	TRBV5-6	TRBJ2-3	.	TGTGCCAGCAGCTTGGATATGGGGGGCACAGATACGCAGTATTTT	CASSLDMGGTDTQYF
TRBD2	TRBV18	TRBJ2-2	few	TGTGCCAGCTCACCAGGGCTAGCGGGAGCTGGCGGGGAGCTGTTTTTT	CASSPGLAGAGGELFF
.	TRBV27	TRBJ2-7	.	TGTGCCAGCAGTTTCGGTCACAGCTCCTACGAGCAGTACTTC	CASSFGHSSYEQYF
.	TRBV15	TRBJ2-7	.	TGTGCCACCAGCGGATTAGGCAATATGGGACTCGACGGGGCCTACGAGCAGTACTTC	CATSGLGNMGLDGAYEQYF
.	TRBV15	TRBJ2-5	.	TGTGCCACCAGCAGAGATAGTAAATTCCCTGGCAGCCAAGAGACCCAGTACTTC	CATSRDSKFPGSQETQYF
.	TRBV15	TRBJ1-1	.	TGTGCCACCAGCAGATATAAGGTGAACACTGAAGCTTTCTTT	CATSRYKVNTEAFF
.	TRBV7-2	TRBJ1-2	.	TGTGCCAGCAGCTTAGAACCTAACTATGGCTACACCTTC	CASSLEPNYGYTF
.	TRBV6-1	TRBJ1-1	.	TGTGCCAGCAGTGAAGCGCGAGGGACTGAAGCTTTCTTT	CASSEARGTEAFF
.	TRBV7-2	TRBJ1-2	.	TGTGCCAGCAGCTCTCTCCCCGAAACACTCTATGGCTACACCTTC	CASSSLPETLYGYTF
.	TRBV27	TRBJ1-4	few	TGTGCCAGTGCGATCGGGCTTAATGAAAAACTGTTTTTT	CASAIGLNEKLFF
TRBD1	TRBV4-3	TRBJ2-3	.	TGCGCCAGCAGCCAGACGACAGGGGAAGGTGCAGATACGCAGTATTTT	CASSQTTGEGADTQYF
.	TRBV27	TRBJ1-1	few	TGTGCCAGCAGGAGGACAGCCGTCACTGAAGCTTTCTTT	CASRRTAVTEAFF
.	TRBV6-6	TRBJ2-1	.	TGTGCCAGCAGTTACCCTAGCCGGAGAACTCGGAATGAGCAGTTCTTC	CASSYPSRRTRNEQFF
.	TRBV27	TRBJ1-5	.	TGTGCCAGCAGTTCAAGAACCGAAGGCAATCAGCCCCAGCATTTT	CASSSRTEGNQPQHF
TRBD1	TRBV7-2	TRBJ2-5	few	TGTGCCAGCAGCTTATACAGGGGACAAGAGACCCAGTACTTC	CASSLYRGQETQYF
TRBD2	TRBV7-3	TRBJ2-3	.	TGTGCCAGCAGAATGAGCGGGAGTAGCACAGATACGCAGTATTTT	CASRMSGSSTDTQYF
.	TRBV7-9	TRBJ2-7	.	TGTGCCAGCAGCTTGCCCGGACCACTGACCGCCAGCTCCTACGAGCAGTACTTC	CASSLPGPLTASSYEQYF
.	TRBV27	TRBJ2-7	.	TGTGCCAGCAGTTTCGGGGACTCGCTTTACGAGCAGTACTTC	CASSFGDSLYEQYF
.	TRBV27	TRBJ2-1	.	TGTGCCAGCAGTTTCCAGGTGGGGAATGAGCAGTTCTTC	CASSFQVGNEQFF
.	TRBV11-2	TRBJ2-5	few	TGTGCCAGCAGCTTAGCAGAGGAGACCCAGTACTTC	CASSLAEETQYF
TRBD1	TRBV27	TRBJ2-7	.	TGTGCCAGCAGTTTATCGCGGGGACAGGGGGGTTTCAACGAGCAGTACTTC	CASSLSRGQGGFNEQYF